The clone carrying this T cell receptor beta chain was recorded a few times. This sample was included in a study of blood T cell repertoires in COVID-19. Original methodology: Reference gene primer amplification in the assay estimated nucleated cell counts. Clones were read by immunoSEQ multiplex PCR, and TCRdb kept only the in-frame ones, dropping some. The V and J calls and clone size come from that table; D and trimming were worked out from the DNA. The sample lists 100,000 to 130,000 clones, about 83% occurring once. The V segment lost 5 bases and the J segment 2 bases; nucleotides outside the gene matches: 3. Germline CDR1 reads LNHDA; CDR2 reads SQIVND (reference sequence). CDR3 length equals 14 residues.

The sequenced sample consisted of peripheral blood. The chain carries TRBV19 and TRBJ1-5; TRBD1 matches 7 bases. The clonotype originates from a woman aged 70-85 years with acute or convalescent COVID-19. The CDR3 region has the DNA TGTGCCAGTAGTGAAGGGACAGGCAATCAGCCCCAGCATTTT. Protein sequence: CASSEGTGNQPQHF.